This T cell receptor beta chain was sequenced in a study of blood T cell repertoires in COVID-19. The V end was cut by 3 bases, the J end by 3 bases, with 11 bases between. The CDR3 totals 14 residues. CDR1 is LNHDA, CDR2 SQIVND, per germline (reference sequence). Enrollees, roughly 18 to 89 years old, lived in 25 or so US areas. Researchers sorted participants into cohorts using their self-reported clinical history. A COVID-19 case had been met by exposed participants during the 2 weeks before study entry. The method was immunoSEQ multiplex PCR; TCRdb's version includes in-frame clones alone and lacks a portion of them. The sample consists of fewer than 200,000 clones, 80% to 85% of them appearing once.

The gene calls are TRBV19 and TRBJ1-2; no definite D call. The sequenced material came from PBMCs or T cells enriched from blood (not recorded which). The clonotype originates from a young woman who had been exposed to COVID-19. CDR3 sequence (DNA): TGTGCCAGTAGTATCGGGGTCGGCGACTATGGCTACACCTTC. Its translation: CASSIGVGDYGYTF. The full variable domain, its missing parts supplied by reference TRBV19 and TRBJ1-2, is DGGITQSPKYLFRKEGQNVTLSCEQNLNHDAMYWYRQDPGQGLRLIYYSQIVNDFQKGDIAEGYSVSREKKESFPLTVTSAQKNPTAFYLCASSIGVGDYGYTFGSGTRLTVV.